The rows below give T cell receptor beta chains drawn from one sample of a study of blood T cell repertoires in COVID-19. Measured with immunoSEQ multiplex PCR; TCRdb has only the in-frame clones, and not every one. The table shows around 240,000 clones, with 82% occurring only once. Input material: peripheral blood. The source of these receptors is a woman of 80 years or more with acute or convalescent COVID-19. Both conserved end residues are part of each CDR3. A D gene is named only where the DNA matches it firmly. Clone size, where shown, is once, few, many, or a class for clones that have expanded.

len | abundance | j_gene | v_gene | d_gene | CDR3nt | CDR3aa
13 | once | TRBJ2-4 | TRBV4-2 | - | TGTGCCAGCAGCCAAGTTACGGACTACCAACAGTACTTC | CASSQVTDYQQYF
14 | - | TRBJ2-3 | TRBV19 | TRBD1 | TGTGCCAGTAGTATGGGACAGGGCACAGATACGCAGTATTTT | CASSMGQGTDTQYF
14 | - | TRBJ2-2 | TRBV5-1 | - | TGCGCCAGCAGCTTGGGGCCGCCATCTGGGGAGCTGTTTTTT | CASSLGPPSGELFF
11 | - | TRBJ1-2 | TRBV6-6 | TRBD1 | TGTGCCAGCGAGGGGGCCCCTGGCTACACCTTC | CASEGAPGYTF
16 | - | TRBJ2-7 | TRBV27 | - | TGTGCCAGCAGTTTAGGGTGGGGGGAGAGACGCTACGAGCAGTACTTC | CASSLGWGERRYEQYF
15 | - | TRBJ1-4 | TRBV30 | - | TGTGCCTGGAGTGAGAGGACAGCAACTAATGAAAAACTGTTTTTT | CAWSERTATNEKLFF
13 | - | TRBJ2-1 | TRBV29-1 | TRBD2 | TGCAGCGTAGGGGACTACTCCTACAATGAGCAGTTCTTC | CSVGDYSYNEQFF
16 | - | TRBJ2-3 | TRBV21-1 | - | TGTGCCAGCAGCAAAGAGCGGGAGGCGGGGACAGATACGCAGTATTTT | CASSKEREAGTDTQYF
14 | - | TRBJ2-7 | TRBV27 | TRBD2 | TGTGCCAGCAGTCCTAGCGGGAGGATTTACGAGCAGTACTTC | CASSPSGRIYEQYF
14 | once | TRBJ2-3 | TRBV11-3 | - | TGTGCCAGCAGCTTAGGGGGAGGAACAGATACGCAGTATTTT | CASSLGGGTDTQYF
14 | - | TRBJ2-1 | TRBV5-4 | TRBD1 | TGTGCCAGCAGCTCGAGGACAGGCTACAATGAGCAGTTCTTC | CASSSRTGYNEQFF
15 | - | TRBJ2-1 | TRBV29-1 | TRBD1 | TGCAGCGTTGAGGTTTTGGGGACAGGGTGGATGGAGCAGTTCTTC | CSVEVLGTGWMEQFF
14 | - | TRBJ1-1 | TRBV18 | - | TGTGCCAGCTCACCACCGCACAGAGAAACTGAAGCTTTCTTT | CASSPPHRETEAFF
15 | - | TRBJ2-1 | TRBV6-5 | - | TGTGCCAGCAAGGACCGGTGGGGGGCCTACAATGAGCAGTTCTTC | CASKDRWGAYNEQFF
12 | - | TRBJ2-1 | TRBV13 | - | TGTGCCAGCAGCTTGACAGCCAATGAGCAGTTCTTC | CASSLTANEQFF
13 | - | TRBJ2-7 | TRBV9 | TRBD1 | TGTGCCAGCAGCCGGACAGGGGCGGACGAGCAGTACTTC | CASSRTGADEQYF
13 | - | TRBJ1-2 | TRBV6-5 | - | TGTGCCAGCAGGAGAGACAAGGCCTCCGGCTACACCTTC | CASRRDKASGYTF
15 | - | TRBJ1-4 | TRBV5-1 | - | - | CASSFGPGGSEKLFF
16 | few | TRBJ1-2 | TRBV19 | TRBD1 | TGTGCCAGTAGTGAACCTAGGGACAGTGTACTCTATGGCTACACCTTC | CASSEPRDSVLYGYTF
13 | - | TRBJ2-2 | TRBV11-2 | - | TGTGCCAGCAGGAACACAGGGACCGGGGAGCTGTTTTTT | CASRNTGTGELFF
15 | - | TRBJ2-1 | TRBV6-5 | TRBD2 | TGTGCCAGCAGTTACGGGACTACCTCCTACAATGAGCAGTTCTTC | CASSYGTTSYNEQFF
16 | - | TRBJ1-1 | TRBV28 | - | TGTGCCAGCAGTCGTTGGGCAGGAGGGATGAACACTGAAGCTTTCTTT | CASSRWAGGMNTEAFF
15 | - | TRBJ2-5 | TRBV30 | - | TGTGCCTGGCGTCTTGGGGTGGGGGGCCAAGAGACCCAGTACTTC | CAWRLGVGGQETQYF
13 | - | TRBJ1-1 | TRBV5-1 | - | TGCGCCAGCACCTTAAGGGGTGACACTGAAGCTTTCTTT | CASTLRGDTEAFF
14 | - | TRBJ1-4 | TRBV5-1 | - | TGCGCCAGCAGCGACAGTGCAACTAATGAAAAACTGTTTTTT | CASSDSATNEKLFF
12 | - | TRBJ2-7 | TRBV7-9 | - | TGTGCCAGCAGCTTACTTAGCCACGAGCAGTACTTC | CASSLLSHEQYF